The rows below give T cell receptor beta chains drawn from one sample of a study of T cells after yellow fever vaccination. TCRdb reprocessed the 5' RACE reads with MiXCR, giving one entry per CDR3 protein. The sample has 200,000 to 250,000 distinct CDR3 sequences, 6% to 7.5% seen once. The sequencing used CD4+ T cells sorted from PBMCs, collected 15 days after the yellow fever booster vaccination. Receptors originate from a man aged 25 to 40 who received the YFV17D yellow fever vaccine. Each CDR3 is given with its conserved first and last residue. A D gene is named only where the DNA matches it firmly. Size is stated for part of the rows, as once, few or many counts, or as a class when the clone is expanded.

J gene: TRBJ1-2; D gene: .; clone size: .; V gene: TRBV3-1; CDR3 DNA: TGTGCCAGCAGCCAATTTACGGGCCGGGGCTACACCTTC; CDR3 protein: CASSQFTGRGYTF
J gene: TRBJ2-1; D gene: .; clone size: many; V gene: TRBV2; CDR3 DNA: TGTGCCAGCAGCGGCGACAGCAATGAGCAGTTCTTC; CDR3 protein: CASSGDSNEQFF
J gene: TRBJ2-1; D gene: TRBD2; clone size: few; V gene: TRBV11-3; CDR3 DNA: TGTGCCAGCAGCTTATACGGCGGGAGAGGCCATGAGCAGTTCTTC; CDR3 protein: CASSLYGGRGHEQFF
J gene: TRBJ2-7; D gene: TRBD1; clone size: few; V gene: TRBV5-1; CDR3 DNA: TGCGCCAGCGGGGAAATACAGGGGAGTCGCGAGCAGTACTTC; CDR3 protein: CASGEIQGSREQYF
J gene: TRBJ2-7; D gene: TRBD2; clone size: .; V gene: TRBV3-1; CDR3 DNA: TGTGCCAGCAGCCAAGGCTCGGGAGGGCCTCTCGAGCAGTACTTC; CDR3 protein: CASSQGSGGPLEQYF
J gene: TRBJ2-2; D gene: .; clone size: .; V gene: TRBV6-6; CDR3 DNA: TGTGCCAGCAGCCAATCTGGGGGGGAGCTGTTTTTT; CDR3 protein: CASSQSGGELFF
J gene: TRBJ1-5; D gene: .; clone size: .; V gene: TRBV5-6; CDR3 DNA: TGTGCCAGCAGCTTTGGGGGCGATCAGCCCCAGCATTTT; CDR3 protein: CASSFGGDQPQHF
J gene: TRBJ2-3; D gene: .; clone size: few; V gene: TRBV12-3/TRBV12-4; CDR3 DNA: TGTGCCATCCGTAGCGGAGGGGCAGATACGCAGTATTTT; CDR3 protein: CAIRSGGADTQYF
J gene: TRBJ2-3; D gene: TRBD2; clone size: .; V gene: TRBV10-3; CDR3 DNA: TGTGCCATCTCTCAGGACGGGAGGGGAGATACGCAGTATTTT; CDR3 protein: CAISQDGRGDTQYF
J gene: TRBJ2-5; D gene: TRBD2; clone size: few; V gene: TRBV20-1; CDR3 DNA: TGCAGTGCCGGAGGGGAGGGAACCGAAAGAGAGACCCAGTACTTC; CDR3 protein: CSAGGEGTERETQYF
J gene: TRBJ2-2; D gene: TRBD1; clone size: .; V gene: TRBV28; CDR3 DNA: TGTGCCAGCATAGGGACAGGGAGAACCGGGGAGCTGTTTTTT; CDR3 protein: CASIGTGRTGELFF
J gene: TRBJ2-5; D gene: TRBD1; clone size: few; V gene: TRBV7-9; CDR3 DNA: TGTGCCAGCAGCTTAAGGACAGGGTCGATCCAAGAGACCCAGTACTTC; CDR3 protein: CASSLRTGSIQETQYF
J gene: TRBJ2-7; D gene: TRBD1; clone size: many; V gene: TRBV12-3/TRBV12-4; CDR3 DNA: TGTGCCAGCAGTCGGGACAGGGTAGCTTACGAGCAGTACTTC; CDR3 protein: CASSRDRVAYEQYF
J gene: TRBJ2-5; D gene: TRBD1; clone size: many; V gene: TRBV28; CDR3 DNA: TGTGCCAGCAGAGGGGGGACAGGGAGACAAGAGACCCAGTACTTC; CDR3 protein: CASRGGTGRQETQYF
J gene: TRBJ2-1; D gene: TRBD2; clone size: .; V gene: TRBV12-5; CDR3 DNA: TGTGCTAGTGGTTTCCCTAGGACTAGCGGGAGGTCGACCCTCAACAATGAGCAGTTCTTC; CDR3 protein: CASGFPRTSGRSTLNNEQFF
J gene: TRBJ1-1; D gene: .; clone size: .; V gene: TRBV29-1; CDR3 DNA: TGCAGCGTCCTCCCGGGGTTCGGCAGTGGGAACACTGAAGCTTTCTTT; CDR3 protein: CSVLPGFGSGNTEAFF
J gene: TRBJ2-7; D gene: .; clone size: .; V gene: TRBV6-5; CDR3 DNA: TGTGCCAGCAGATCCCCAGGGGTCTACGAGCAGTACTTC; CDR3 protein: CASRSPGVYEQYF
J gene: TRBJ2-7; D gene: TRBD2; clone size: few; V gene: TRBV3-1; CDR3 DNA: TGTGCCAGCAGCCACCTAGCGGGTCCCTACGAGCAGTACTTC; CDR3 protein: CASSHLAGPYEQYF
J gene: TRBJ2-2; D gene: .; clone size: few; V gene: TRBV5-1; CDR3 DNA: TGCGCCAGCAGCATGGAATCGGGGGCCGGGGAGCTGTTTTTT; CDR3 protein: CASSMESGAGELFF
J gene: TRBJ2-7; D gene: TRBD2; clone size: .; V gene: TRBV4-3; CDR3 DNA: TGCGCCAGCAGCCAAGATACTAGCGGGGCCTACGAGCAGTACTTC; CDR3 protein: CASSQDTSGAYEQYF
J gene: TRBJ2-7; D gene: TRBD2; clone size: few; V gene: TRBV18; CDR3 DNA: TGTGCCAGCTCACCCGGGGGGGGGACCTACGAGCAGTACTTC; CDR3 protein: CASSPGGGTYEQYF
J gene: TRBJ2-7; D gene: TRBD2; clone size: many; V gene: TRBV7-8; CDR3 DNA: TGTGCCAGCAGCTTAGGACTAGCGGGGAGCTCCTACGAGCAGTACTTC; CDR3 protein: CASSLGLAGSSYEQYF
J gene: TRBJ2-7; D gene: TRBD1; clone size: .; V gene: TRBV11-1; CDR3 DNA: TGTGCCAGCAGCTTCTCTTGGGACAGGGGGTTCGCTGGAACCTACGAGCAGTACTTC; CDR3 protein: CASSFSWDRGFAGTYEQYF
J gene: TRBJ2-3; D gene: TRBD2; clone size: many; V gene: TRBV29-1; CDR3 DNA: TGCAGCGTTCAAGGGACTAGCGGGAGGACCACAGGGGCAGATACGCAGTATTTT; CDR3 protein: CSVQGTSGRTTGADTQYF
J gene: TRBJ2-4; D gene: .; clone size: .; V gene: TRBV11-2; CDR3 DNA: TGTGCCAGCAGCACTCAGTTGGACGGATTAGCCAAAAACATTCAGTACTTC; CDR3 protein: CASSTQLDGLAKNIQYF
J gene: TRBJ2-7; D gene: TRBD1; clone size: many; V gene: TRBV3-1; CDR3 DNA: TGTGCCAGCAGCCACGGACAGGCCTACGAGCAGTACTTC; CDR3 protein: CASSHGQAYEQYF
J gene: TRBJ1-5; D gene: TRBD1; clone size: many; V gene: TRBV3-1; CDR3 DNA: TGTGCCAGCAGCCATAGTCCGGGACAGGGGGGCAATCAGCCCCAGCATTTT; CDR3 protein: CASSHSPGQGGNQPQHF
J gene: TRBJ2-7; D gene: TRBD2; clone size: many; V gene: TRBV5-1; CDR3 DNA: TGCGCCAGCAGACTAGCGGGGTCCTACGAGCAGTACTTC; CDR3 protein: CASRLAGSYEQYF
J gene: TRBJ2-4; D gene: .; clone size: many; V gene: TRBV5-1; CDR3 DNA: TGCGCCAGCAGCTTGGGGGCCGGAAACATTCAGTACTTC; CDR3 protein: CASSLGAGNIQYF
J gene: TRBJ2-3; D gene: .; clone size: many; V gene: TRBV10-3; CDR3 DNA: TGTGCCATCAGTGAGTCGGCAGCCACAGATACGCAGTATTTT; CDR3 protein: CAISESAATDTQYF
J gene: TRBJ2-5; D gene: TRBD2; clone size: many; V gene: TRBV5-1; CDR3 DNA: TGCGCCAGCAGCTTGATGCGGGAGCAAGAGACCCAGTACTTC; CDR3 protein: CASSLMREQETQYF